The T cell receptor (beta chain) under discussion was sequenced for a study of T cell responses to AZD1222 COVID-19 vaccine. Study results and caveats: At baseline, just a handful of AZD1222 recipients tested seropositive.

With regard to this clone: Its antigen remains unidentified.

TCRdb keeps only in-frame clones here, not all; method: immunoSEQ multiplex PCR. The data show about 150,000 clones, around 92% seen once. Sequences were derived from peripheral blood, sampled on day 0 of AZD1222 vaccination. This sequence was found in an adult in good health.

DNA for the CDR3: TGTGCCAGCAGTTTTCAGGGGGGTGGACCCAATCAGCCCCAGCATTTT. This codes for CASSFQGGGPNQPQHF. The chain carries TRBV28 and TRBJ1-5, with 7 bases matching TRBD1. CDR1 is MDHEN and CDR2 is SYDVKM in the germline V gene. Trimming at V came to 3 bases and at J to 3 bases, leaving 8 bases not matched to a gene. The CDR3 is 16 amino acids.